This T cell receptor beta chain was profiled in a study of blood T cell repertoires in COVID-19. Study-level information: COVID-19 samples collected from the United States, Italy and Spain covered acute and convalescent phases. PBMCs, B-cell-depleted T cells, or T cells were the source of the cDNA or gDNA that made up the material.

Authors' methods: Estimated nucleated cell counts came from reference gene primer amplification. Data came from immunoSEQ multiplex PCR; TCRdb stores just in-frame clones and leaves some out. For V, J and clone size, that table is used; D and trimming come from the DNA. The sample records 75,000 to 95,000 clones, about four fifths being singletons. The CDR3 sequence is 16 residues long. V was cut by 3 bases and J by 4 bases, with 15 bases left in between. Germline assignment: CDR1 MGHRA and CDR2 YSYEKL. The gene calls are TRBV4-1 and TRBJ1-4; a weak D match, TRBD1 (6 bases). Sequences were obtained from peripheral blood. This TCR was recovered from a man in his 60s with acute or convalescent COVID-19. The CDR3: CASSHRGGDINEKLFF. CDR3 DNA: TGCGCCAGCAGCCACCGGGGGGGGGACATTAATGAAAAACTGTTTTTT.